This passage covers 22 T cell receptor beta chains from one sample sequenced in a study of vaccination and CD4 T cells after COVID-19. These TCRs' antigens remain unknown. Researchers used the Oncomine TCR Beta short-read assay to sequence DNA from cultured CD4+ T cells. From the PCR reads, TCRdb called clonotypes with MiXCR, one entry per CDR3 protein. The sample consists of about 21,000 distinct CDR3 sequences, roughly 29% of them appearing once. Treatment indicated: approximately nine-day PBMC culture with coronavirus spike peptide pools or control peptides (ViraFEST assay). Sequencing was done on a sample of cultured CD4+ T cells from blood. The receptor set was obtained from a human donor with COVID-19.

This clonotype was seen a few times. This chain links TRBV18 with TRBJ1-5; D unclear. The V gene's germline CDR1 is KGHSH and CDR2 LQKENI. The CDR3 has 15 residues. V was clipped by 4 bases and J by 1 base, with 11 bases between them. The CDR3 bases are TGTGCCAGCTCACTAAAGGGTATAAGCAATCAGCCCCAGCATTTT. Its protein is CASSLKGISNQPQHF.

This sequence joins TRBV20-1 and TRBJ2-1, with D perhaps being TRBD1 or TRBD2 (5 bases each). Germline CDR1 DFQATT, CDR2 SNEGSKA (reference sequence). The CDR3 spans 14 residues. Between the trimmed V and J ends, which lost 1 base and 2 bases, there was a span of 9 bases. In DNA, the CDR3 is TGCAGTGCTAGAGGGGGGTTTACCTACAATGAGCAGTTCTTC. It is translated as CSARGGFTYNEQFF.

V and J are TRBV6-1 and TRBJ2-7; D is perhaps TRBD2 (7 bases). Germline V gene lookup returns CDR1 MNHNS and CDR2 SASEGT. The V gene lost 6 bases and the J gene lost 5 bases, with 17 bases spanning the gap. The CDR3 sequence is 14 residues long. CDR3 residues: CASRGPGGGHEQYF. CDR3 coding DNA: TGTGCCAGCAGGGGTCCGGGGGGCGGCCACGAGCAGTACTTC.

J is TRBJ2-7 and V is TRBV7-8; TRBD1 agrees at 10 bases. The CDR3 runs to 14 residues. CDR1 is SGHVS, CDR2 FQNEAQ, per germline. With 1 base clipped from V and 3 bases from J, the junction kept 0 bases outside the gene matches. CDR3 amino acids: CASSLGDRGYEQYF. CDR3 coding DNA: TGTGCCAGCAGCTTAGGGGACAGGGGCTACGAGCAGTACTTC.

The table lists this clonotype with a few counts. This chain joins TRBV5-1 and TRBJ1-1; D remains ambiguous. This CDR3 is built from 15 residues. Germline V lookup: CDR1 SGHRS, CDR2 YFSETQ. Trimming took 0 bases from V and 1 from J, leaving 10 bases between them. CDR3 DNA: TGCGCCAGCAGCTTGGCCGGCAGATGGAACACTGAAGCTTTCTTT. Protein: CASSLAGRWNTEAFF. The whole variable domain, remainder taken from reference TRBV5-1 and TRBJ1-1, is KAGVTQTPRYLIKTRGQQVTLSCSPISGHRSVSWYQQTPGQGLQFLFEYFSETQRNKGNFPGRFSGRQFSNSRSEMNVSTLELGDSALYLCASSLAGRWNTEAFFGQGTRLTVV.

The chain employs TRBV18 and TRBJ2-2, with D unresolved. Trimming left V 1 base short and J 0 bases short, with 12 bases between. From germline, CDR1 is KGHSH and CDR2 LQKENI. The CDR3 contains 17 residues. CDR3 DNA: TGTGCCAGCTCACCACGAGATCTAGGGACGAACACCGGGGAGCTGTTTTTT. Encoded protein: CASSPRDLGTNTGELFF. The entire variable domain, with the rest obtained from reference TRBV18 and TRBJ2-2, is as follows: NAGVMQNPRHLVRRRGQEARLRCSPMKGHSHVYWYRQLPEEGLKFMVYLQKENIIDESGMPKERFSAEFPKEGPSILRIQQVVRGDSAAYFCASSPRDLGTNTGELFFGEGSRLTVL.

Only a few counts were recorded for this clonotype. CDR3 bases: TGTGCCAGCAGTTACTCGATAGTCCCTGAAGCTTTCTTT. It yields the protein CASSYSIVPEAFF. V and J are TRBV6-2 or TRBV6-3 and TRBJ1-1, with D unresolved. V was shortened by 0 bases and J by 6 bases, with 8 bases between the two germline ends. The CDR3 spans 13 residues. Germline V gene lookup returns CDR1 MNHEY and CDR2 SVGEGT.

This clonotype was detected only a few times. V usage is TRBV5-1 and J usage is TRBJ1-6; D gene unclear. Germline CDR1 and CDR2: SGHRS and YFSETQ. V lost 0 bases, J lost 10 bases, and 11 bases lay in between. The CDR3 has 14 amino acids. The CDR3 loop reads CASSLVGFGSPLHF. As DNA, the CDR3 is TGCGCCAGCAGCTTGGTGGGGTTCGGCTCACCCCTCCACTTT.

Written as DNA, the CDR3 is TGTGCCAGCAGCCAAGACCAGCGACAGGGGGACGGCTACACCTTC. Translation: CASSQDQRQGDGYTF. The V gene is TRBV4-2, the J gene TRBJ1-2; 9 bases align to TRBD1. Germline V gives CDR1 LGHNA, CDR2 YNFKEQ. J was trimmed by 8 bases and V by 0 bases; bases with no gene match: 7. This CDR3 spans 15 amino acids.

This chain uses TRBV11-3 with TRBJ2-7; 9 nucleotides match TRBD2. The J call is uncertain, as TRBJ2-5 better fits the DNA end. The CDR3 sequence is 16 residues long. CDR1 is SGHNT and CDR2 is YENEEA in the germline V gene. In DNA form, the CDR3 reads TGTGCCAGCAGCCAGAGTCGGGCGGGGGGGCAGGAGACCCAGTACTTC. It encodes CASSQSRAGGQETQYF.

J is TRBJ2-6 and V is TRBV20-1, with D perhaps matching TRBD1 or TRBD2 (5 bases each). Germline loops: CDR1 DFQATT, CDR2 SNEGSKA (reference sequence). Trimming removed 3 bases from V and 0 bases from J, with 9 bases in between. CDR3 length: 15 residues. Written as DNA, the CDR3 is TGCAGTGCTAGTGGGGGAGCCTCTGGGGCCAACGTCCTGACTTTC. Its translation: CSASGGASGANVLTF.

This CDR3 is CASTPGRIEQYF. The CDR3 DNA reads TGTGCCAGCACCCCTGGGCGAATCGAGCAGTACTTC. This chain links TRBV6-2 or TRBV6-3 with TRBJ2-7, with D uncertain. CDR1 and CDR2 (germline): MNHEY, SVGEGT. V was clipped by 7 bases and J by 6 bases, with 13 bases between them. This CDR3 is 12 amino acids long.

Relative to its sample, this clonotype is medium-sized. The rearrangement links TRBV6-2 or TRBV6-3 to TRBJ1-5; D unresolved. The germline V gene encodes CDR1 MNHEY and CDR2 SVGEGT. Trimming took 2 bases from V and 5 from J, leaving 4 bases between them. The CDR3 totals 12 residues. CDR3 amino acids: CASSYRDQPQHF. DNA for the CDR3: TGTGCCAGCAGTTACAGAGATCAGCCCCAGCATTTT.

J is TRBJ2-1 and V is TRBV4-1; weak D call: TRBD2 (6 bases). Per germline, CDR1 MGHRA and CDR2 YSYEKL. Between the trimmed V and J ends, which lost 7 bases and 8 bases, there was a span of 9 bases. This CDR3 contains 11 residues. This chain's CDR3 is CASTRGYEQFF. In DNA form, the CDR3 reads TGCGCCAGCACCCGGGGGTATGAGCAGTTCTTC.

The J gene is TRBJ1-1, the V gene TRBV11-1; 8 bases align to TRBD1. CDR3 size: 13 residues. The V and J ends lost 5 bases and 4 bases, in that order; junction bases with no gene match: 3. Germline CDR1 SGHAT, CDR2 FQDESV (reference sequence). In nucleotides, the CDR3 is TGTGCCAGCAGCCGAGACAGGGGCACTGAAGCTTTCTTT. This codes for CASSRDRGTEAFF.

This clonotype was recorded a few times. This chain joins TRBV10-1 and TRBJ2-2; D is unresolved. CDR1 is WNHNN and CDR2 is SYGVQD in the germline V gene (reference sequence). CDR3 size: 14 residues. The CDR3 DNA reads as TGCGCTACCGCCCGGACGCCGAACACCGGGGAGCTGTTTTTT. Its protein product is CATARTPNTGELFF.

This clonotype was observed a few times. The CDR3 DNA is TGTGCCAGCAGTTACTCTCGGGGAGGGGGGACCCAGTACTTC. This sequence encodes CASSYSRGGGTQYF. V usage is TRBV6-2 or TRBV6-3 and J usage is TRBJ2-5; possible D gene TRBD2, 7 bases. Germline V gene data show CDR1 as MNHEY and CDR2 as SVGEGT. The V end was cut by 0 bases, the J end by 7 bases, with 12 bases between. The CDR3 sequence is 14 residues long.

A remark on this clonotype: An end of the junction differs from the germline gene, which may be a read error. This sequence joins TRBV6-1 and TRBJ2-3; perhaps TRBD1 as D (5 bases). The V gene's germline CDR1 is MNHNS and CDR2 SASEGT. There are 13 residues in the CDR3. In nucleotides, the CDR3 is TGCGCCAGCAGTGCGCTTCTCAGGGATACGCAGGATTTT. Translating it yields CASSALLRDTQDF.

This clonotype appeared once. The chain recombines TRBV20-1 with TRBJ1-2, with TRBD1 identical over 8 bases. Germline-derived CDR1 and CDR2 are DFQATT and SNEGSKA (reference sequence). The CDR3 loop spans 13 amino acids. The CDR3 DNA is TGCAGCGTTTCCGGGACAGGAGCTAGTAGCTACACCTTC. The encoded protein is CSVSGTGASSYTF.

This chain links TRBV6-4 with TRBJ2-1, with D possibly being TRBD2 (5 bases). V was clipped by 8 bases and J by 7 bases, with 12 bases between them. CDR1 and CDR2 from the germline V gene are MRHNA and SNTAGT. This CDR3 is 12 amino acids long. The CDR3 is CASGLAGNEQFF. Written as DNA, the CDR3 is TGTGCCAGCGGCCTAGCTGGGAATGAGCAGTTCTTC.

A few counts support this clonotype. V and J are TRBV11-3 and TRBJ1-1; D is unclear. Trimming pared 0 bases from V and 3 bases from J, leaving 5 bases between. Germline V CDR1 and CDR2: SGHNT, YENEEA. The CDR3 has 13 residues. The CDR3 nucleotides read TGTGCCAGCAGCTTAGAGTCCTACACTGAAGCTTTCTTT. It encodes CASSLESYTEAFF.

This clonotype was recorded a few times. V and J are TRBV5-1 and TRBJ2-6; unclear D gene. Germline CDR1 SGHRS, CDR2 YFSETQ. The CDR3 spans 15 residues. Trimming cost V 4 bases and J 1 base, with 9 bases left between them. Here the CDR3 DNA reads TGCGCCAGCAGCAACCAGAAATCTGGGGCCAACGTCCTGACTTTC. Its protein is CASSNQKSGANVLTF. The whole variable domain, remainder taken from reference TRBV5-1 and TRBJ2-6, is KAGVTQTPRYLIKTRGQQVTLSCSPISGHRSVSWYQQTPGQGLQFLFEYFSETQRNKGNFPGRFSGRQFSNSRSEMNVSTLELGDSALYLCASSNQKSGANVLTFGAGSRLTVL.